This T cell receptor beta chain was sequenced for a study of shared clonotypes between healthy human individuals (dated by TCRdb to 2020 to 2022). Regarding the study in general: The cohort comprised a couple of women and a few men aged 18 to 49 years. For each donor, three plates each were used for CD4 naive and CD4 memory, two plates were used for CD8 naive, and one plate was used for CD8 memory. To estimate repertoire size and how much clonotype sharing occurs between individuals, the study deeply sequenced the blood TCR repertoires of roughly 5 healthy adults. To increase sequencing depth and limit assay-specific biases, TCR repertoire library preparation and sequencing were carried out by different laboratories using diverse techniques. Leukapheresis yielded between about 0.94 and 8.9 billion PBMCs per donor.

TCR CDR3 regions were amplified from genomic DNA by multiplex PCR using the deep immunoSEQ assay. Extracted genomic DNA from each cell subset was distributed evenly across all wells of several immunoSEQ 96-well plates, and each plate was treated as a replicate. Each replicate PCR for sorted subsets received roughly 200 ng genomic DNA, equal to about 30,000 T cell genomes. Purified libraries were measured with a Qubit 3.0 fluorometer, size-checked on a Bioanalyzer 2100, and measured again with the KAPA Library Quantification kit. Every immunoSEQ 96-well plate was sequenced on a dedicated single-read 150-cycle Illumina NextSeq 550 flow cell. The original pipeline was this. Because the immunoSEQ output held only junctional sequences and lacked quality scores, the filtering could not match the filtering applied to full-length reads. Sequences were annotated with PyIR, a Python wrapper for IgBLAST v1.9, and V/J genes and CDR3 were assigned using IMGT germline references. Any read was removed if the V/J assignment was weak (E-value above 1e-6), the CDR3 was missing, or the read contained stop codons, out-of-frame junctions, or ambiguous translated residues. A V3J clonotype was defined by an identical inferred V gene, J gene, and CDR3 amino acid sequence. Percentage overlap between repertoires was calculated by dividing the number of shared unique clonotypes by the size of the smaller repertoire. Three approaches were used to assess repertoire richness: RTK rarefaction, the Chao1 estimator, and Recon v2.1 estimates of unobserved clonotypes. Generation probabilities for all TCRbeta clonotypes obtained by the gDNA method from four donors were computed using OLGA. Drawn from immuneACCESS, this table holds only the in-frame rearrangements with V and J called that TCRdb kept. Clones are partly lost; checked studies trace under half to an unresolved V gene and leave the rest unexplained. The V and J calls and clone size are taken from that table; D and trimming were inferred from the DNA. The sample table shows over a million clones, and 95% to 99% are seen once. Together, the top ten hold around 0.47% of the sample.

Overall study results and their limits: The genetic and exposure-history diversity represented was limited by the small number of donors. Larger estimated clonotype richness was generally found for naive subsets than for memory subsets. Rarefaction of sorted-subset datasets indicated incomplete sequencing despite the large sequencing depth. Pairwise subsampling led to the expectation that sequencing depth would affect the degree of clonotype sharing among donors. Sampling was restricted to blood, and TCR repertoires in tissue are likely to differ from TCR repertoires in blood. When four donors were compared, the shared fraction of clonotypes was around 5% for naive CD4, around 3.5% for naive CD8, roughly 2.5% for memory CD4, and 0.3% to 0.5% for memory CD8. Higher generation probabilities were observed for clonotypes shared by all four sorted-subset donors than for non-shared clonotypes.

CDR1 GTSNPN and CDR2 SVGIG are derived from the germline V gene (reference sequence). Trimming accounts for 0 bases at V and 2 bases at J, while the number of junction bases matched to no gene is 15. The CDR3 covers 19 residues, taking in both the cysteine and the phenylalanine. Just CDR3 DNA is preserved here, 57 bases in frame from base 1. In the case of this clone: What this receptor recognizes is not known. Per-base quality was not reported, and no clone a single base away is much larger than it.

The donors were healthy, HIV-negative adults who had no recently reported acute infections or vaccinations. All donors were Caucasian adults living in Nashville, Tennessee, USA. Magnetic negative selection was used to enrich CD4+ T cells, after which naive cells were positively selected on CD45RA and the negative fraction became the memory subset. After blood collection by leukapheresis, PBMCs were isolated using Ficoll-Histopaque density gradient centrifugation and then cryopreserved in the vapor phase of liquid nitrogen. Purity and quantity of every magnetically sorted T cell population were checked by analytical flow cytometry. Genomic DNA was isolated from each sorted fraction and quantified by UV absorbance on a Nanodrop 2000c.

This TCR was sampled from a man aged 25-45 years in good health. The chain employs TRBV30 and TRBJ2-3; 9 middle bases align to TRBD1. Sequences were obtained from naive CD4+ T cells sorted from blood. The sample's cell subset or site, from its label and the paper: CD45RA+ positively selected. Read as DNA, the sequence is TGTGCCTGGAGTGTACTACGGTGGTTGGGGACAGGGCCCACAGATACGCAGTATTTT. It codes for CAWSVLRWLGTGPTDTQYF.